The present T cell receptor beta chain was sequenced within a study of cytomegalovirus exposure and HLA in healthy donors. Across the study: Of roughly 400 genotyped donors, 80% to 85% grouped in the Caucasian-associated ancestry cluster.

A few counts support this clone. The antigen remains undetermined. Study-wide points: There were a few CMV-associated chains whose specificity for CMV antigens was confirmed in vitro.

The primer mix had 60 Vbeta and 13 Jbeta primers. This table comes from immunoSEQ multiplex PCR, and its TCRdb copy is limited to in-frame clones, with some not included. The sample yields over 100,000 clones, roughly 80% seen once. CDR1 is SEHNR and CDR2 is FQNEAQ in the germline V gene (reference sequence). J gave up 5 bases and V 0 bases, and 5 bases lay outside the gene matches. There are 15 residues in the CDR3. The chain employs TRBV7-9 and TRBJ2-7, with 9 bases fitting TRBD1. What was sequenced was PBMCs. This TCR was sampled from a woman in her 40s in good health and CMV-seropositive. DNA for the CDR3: TGTGCCAGCAGCTTAGCTGGACAGGGGAGGGACGAGCAGTACTTC. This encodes CASSLAGQGRDEQYF.